The present T cell receptor (beta chain) was sequenced within a study of CD8 T cells in ankylosing spondylitis. Regarding the study as a whole: Disease-linked clones were reportedly significantly enriched in matched ankylosing spondylitis synovial fluid. Researchers report that disease-linked clones proved CD8+ and relatively rare in peripheral blood.

This clonotype was counted at least ten times. Its antigen remains unidentified. This CDR3 region has 16 residues. The V end lost 2 bases, the J end lost 0 bases, and 11 bases lay between the germline ends. Germline loops: CDR1 PRHDT, CDR2 FYEKMQ (reference sequence). MiXCR, applied by TCRdb to the 5' RACE reads, yields one record per CDR3 protein. Among under 200,000 distinct CDR3 sequences listed, just over 9.5% were seen once. The sequence came from a female donor with ankylosing spondylitis or in good health (not recorded which). The chain has TRBV13 and TRBJ2-1; the D gene is possibly TRBD2 (6 bases). Input material: blood, either unsorted or a sorted T cell fraction (not recorded which). CDR3 nucleotides: TGTGCCAGCAGCTTATGGGACGGGAGCTCCTACAATGAGCAGTTCTTC. Translating gives CASSLWDGSSYNEQFF.